A single sample gave rise to the 11 T cell receptor beta chains below, sequenced in a study of T cell responses to AZD1222 COVID-19 vaccine. Libraries were prepared by immunoSEQ multiplex PCR; TCRdb keeps only in-frame clonotypes and omits some of them. The table shows 120,000 or so clones, with about 90% occurring only once. This sample comprised peripheral blood, obtained on day 0 of AZD1222 vaccination. These receptors were collected from an adult in good health.

The chain joins TRBV21-1 to TRBJ1-5; TRBD1 was called by the table and not checked on the DNA. TRBV21-1 is listed as a pseudogene. This CDR3 spans 19 amino acids. CDR3 DNA: TGTGCCAGCAGCGCCCCGCCACCCGCACGGACAGTTACGATTCAGCCCCAGCATTTT. Protein product: CASSAPPPARTVTIQPQHF.

The rearrangement links TRBV6-5 to TRBJ1-1; TRBD1 matches at 7 bases. Germline values: CDR1 MNHEY, CDR2 SVGAGI. The CDR3 consists of 15 residues. The trim removed 6 bases at V and 5 bases at J, leaving 12 bases unmatched. The CDR3 is CASSRRQGKGTEAFF. CDR3 coding DNA: TGTGCCAGCAGCCGAAGACAGGGAAAGGGGACTGAAGCTTTCTTT.

The J gene is TRBJ1-2, the V gene TRBV3-1 (or the pseudogene TRBV3-2); the D gene is possibly TRBD1 (6 bases). Germline values: CDR1 LGHDT, CDR2 YNNKEL (reference sequence). V lost 3 bases and J 8 bases, leaving 7 bases between the germline ends. The CDR3 covers 11 residues. CDR3 sequence (DNA): TGTGCCAGCAGCCATGGGGGCGGCTACACCTTC. It yields the protein CASSHGGGYTF.

The V and J genes are TRBV3-1 (or the pseudogene TRBV3-2) and TRBJ2-3, with a possible D match to TRBD1 (7 bases). V lost 1 base, J lost 8 bases, and 16 bases lay in between. The CDR3 is 15 residues long. Germline V lookup: CDR1 LGHDT, CDR2 YNNKEL (reference sequence). CDR3: CASSQGTHRGGTQYF. CDR3 coding DNA: TGTGCCAGCAGCCAAGGGACCCACAGGGGAGGTACGCAGTATTTT.

The rearrangement uses TRBV7-2 and TRBJ2-5; the match to TRBD1 covers 8 bases. After removal of 1 base from V and 0 bases from J, the junction contained 1 base not matched to a gene. The germline V gene encodes CDR1 SGHTA and CDR2 FQGNSA. This CDR3 contains 15 residues. CDR3 bases: TGTGCCAGCAGCTTAGGGACAGGGTACCAAGAGACCCAGTACTTC. It yields the protein CASSLGTGYQETQYF.

This clone was observed a handful of times. This chain connects TRBV2 to TRBJ2-7; weak D call: TRBD1 (6 bases). The CDR3 has 15 amino acids. V dropped 6 bases and J dropped 3 bases, with 18 bases sitting between them. Germline CDR1 is SNHLY and CDR2 is FYNNEI. This chain's CDR3 is CASRDNREYNYEQYF. DNA for the CDR3: TGTGCCAGCAGGGATAACAGGGAATACAACTACGAGCAGTACTTC. Combining the CDR3 with reference TRBV2 and TRBJ2-7 gives the whole variable domain EPEVTQTPSHQVTQMGQEVILRCVPISNHLYFYWYRQILGQKVEFLVSFYNNEISEKSEIFDDQFSVERPDGSNFTLKIRSTKLEDSAMYFCASRDNREYNYEQYFGPGTRLTVT.

This clone was counted a single time. The chain has TRBV29-1 and TRBJ1-4, with 11 bases identical to TRBD1. Germline CDR1 reads SQVTM; CDR2 reads ANQGSEA. The CDR3 runs to 13 residues. V lost 3 bases and J lost 7; bases outside the gene matches: 1. The CDR3 is CSVEGQGGEKLFF. In DNA, the CDR3 is TGCAGCGTTGAGGGACAGGGGGGTGAAAAACTGTTTTTT.

CDR3: CASTNRPGPSTDTQYF. The CDR3 DNA reads TGCGCCAGCACCAATCGCCCGGGGCCCAGCACAGATACGCAGTATTTT. The rearrangement joins TRBV5-1 to TRBJ2-3; D tentatively reads TRBD1 or TRBD2 (5 bases each). The V and J ends lost 6 bases and 0 bases respectively, with 17 bases between them. Germline V CDR1 and CDR2: SGHRS, YFSETQ. The CDR3 runs 16 residues.

The V and J genes are TRBV6-5 and TRBJ2-7; D might be TRBD2 (6 bases). CDR1 and CDR2 (germline): MNHEY, SVGAGI. The length of the CDR3 is 15 residues. V dropped 0 bases and J dropped 3 bases, with 12 bases sitting between them. The CDR3 nucleotides read TGTGCCAGCAGTTACTCGGCGGGGATCGGCTACGAGCAGTACTTC. Its translation: CASSYSAGIGYEQYF.

The chain combines TRBV28 with TRBJ1-1; no reliable D call. V shed 6 bases and J shed 4 bases, with 9 bases lying between them. Germline lookup yields CDR1 MDHEN and CDR2 SYDVKM. This CDR3 region has 12 residues. The chain's CDR3 is CASRLLGTEAFF. CDR3 bases: TGTGCCAGCAGACTACTGGGCACTGAAGCTTTCTTT.

The genes are TRBV10-3 and TRBJ1-6; tentative D call: TRBD1 (5 bases). This CDR3 has 13 residues. Trimming stripped 0 bases from V and 11 bases from J, with 8 bases between. Germline loops: CDR1 ENHRY, CDR2 SYGVKD. The CDR3 bases are TGTGCCATCAGTGAGTCCCCAGGGACACCCCTCCACTTT. As protein: CAISESPGTPLHF.